These 14 T cell receptor beta chains share one sample of origin, sequenced in a study of cytomegalovirus exposure and HLA in healthy donors. It was with 60 Vbeta and 13 Jbeta primers that the PCR ran. Here immunoSEQ multiplex PCR was the method, and the copy in TCRdb shows in-frame clones only, minus some. The top ten clones hold 2.5% to 3.5% of a sample with around 130,000 clones, 70% to 85% of them seen once. The material sequenced was PBMCs. The source of these receptors is a woman under 30 in good health and CMV-seropositive.

The V and J genes are TRBV7-3 and TRBJ2-6; 7 nucleotides line up with TRBD2. The CDR3 is 17 residues long. With V trimmed by 2 bases and J by 1 base, 5 bases remained unmatched. CDR1 and CDR2 (germline): SGHTA, FQGTGA. This CDR3 is CASSLWGGVSGANVLTF. CDR3 DNA: TGTGCCAGCAGCTTATGGGGGGGAGTGTCTGGGGCCAACGTCCTGACTTTC.

This rearrangement joins TRBV30 to TRBJ2-5, with no clear D. CDR3 length: 10 amino acids. V shed 2 bases and J shed 5 bases, with 3 bases lying between them. The germline V gene has CDR1 GTSNPN and CDR2 SVGIG (reference sequence). The CDR3 is CAWSSETQYF. CDR3 DNA sequence: TGTGCCTGGAGTTCGGAGACCCAGTACTTC.

This chain connects TRBV5-1 to TRBJ2-7; 10 bases match TRBD2. The V segment lost 3 bases and the J segment 0 bases; nucleotides outside the gene matches: 6. Germline V CDR1 and CDR2: SGHRS, YFSETQ. This CDR3 contains 16 residues. The CDR3 DNA reads TGCGCCAGCAGCTGGGACTCTAGCGGGGGCTCCTACGAGCAGTACTTC. This codes for CASSWDSSGGSYEQYF.

CDR3 bases: TGTGCCAGCAGTTGGCTAGCGGGGGGCCAAGAGACCCAGTACTTC. Amino acid sequence: CASSWLAGGQETQYF. V and J are TRBV4-2 and TRBJ2-5, with TRBD2 matching over 11 bases. V gave up 6 bases and J gave up 1 base; unmatched junction bases: 4. Looked up from germline, CDR1 is LGHNA and CDR2 is YNFKEQ. This CDR3 is built from 15 residues.

The genes are TRBV2 and TRBJ2-4; 14 nucleotides align to TRBD2. Germline loops: CDR1 SNHLY, CDR2 FYNNEI. The V gene end was trimmed by 6 bases and the J gene end by 5 bases; junction bases not matched to a gene: 6. The CDR3 loop spans 16 amino acids. CDR3 nucleotide sequence: TGTGCCAGCAGGGCCAGACTAGCGGGGGGGGAAAACATTCAGTACTTC. This sequence encodes CASRARLAGGENIQYF.

This clone has just one count. This chain uses TRBV2 with TRBJ2-1, with TRBD1 matching over 8 bases. The CDR3 consists of 13 residues. The germline V gene has CDR1 SNHLY and CDR2 FYNNEI. V shed 4 bases and J 5 bases; nucleotides not matched to a gene: 1. CDR3 DNA: TGTGCCAGCAGTGCGGACAGGGACAATGAGCAGTTCTTC. It encodes CASSADRDNEQFF.

The rearrangement joins TRBV19 to TRBJ2-7, with a weak D call TRBD1 (6 bases). There are 16 residues in the CDR3. The germline CDR1 and CDR2 sequences are LNHDA and SQIVND (reference sequence). V was clipped by 6 bases and J by 6 bases, with 24 bases between them. The CDR3 sequence: CASSWGSGTTTREQYF. In nucleotides, the CDR3 is TGTGCCAGTAGCTGGGGGTCCGGGACAACGACTCGCGAGCAGTACTTC.

The rearrangement uses TRBV2 and TRBJ2-1, with 12 nucleotides matching TRBD2. Germline assignment: CDR1 SNHLY and CDR2 FYNNEI. The CDR3 extends over 16 amino acids. Germline trimming cut 5 bases from V and 3 bases from J; bases unmatched to any gene: 5. This CDR3 reads CASSTASGGDYNEQFF. CDR3 DNA sequence: TGTGCCAGCAGTACTGCTAGCGGGGGGGACTACAATGAGCAGTTCTTC. Full variable domain (missing parts from reference TRBV2 and TRBJ2-1): EPEVTQTPSHQVTQMGQEVILRCVPISNHLYFYWYRQILGQKVEFLVSFYNNEISEKSEIFDDQFSVERPDGSNFTLKIRSTKLEDSAMYFCASSTASGGDYNEQFFGPGTRLTVL.

The rearrangement links TRBV11-2 to TRBJ2-5, with 8 bases fitting TRBD1. CDR1 is SGHAT, CDR2 FQNNGV, per germline. CDR3 size: 16 residues. Losses at the gene ends were 4 bases for V and 4 bases for J; bases not matched to a gene: 11. The CDR3, as DNA: TGTGCCAGCAGCTCCACAGGGGGACCCTCGGGAGAGACCCAGTACTTC. Translated: CASSSTGGPSGETQYF.

The V gene is TRBV19, the J gene TRBJ1-2; no clear D gene. CDR1 LNHDA and CDR2 SQIVND come from the germline V gene (reference sequence). V lost 10 bases and J lost 9, with 15 bases in between. CDR3 size: 11 residues. CDR3 nucleotides: TGTGCCACCTGGGCCCCGCAAAGCTACACCTTC. Translated: CATWAPQSYTF.

This clone was seen only once. The chain carries TRBV5-6 and TRBJ2-2; 10 nucleotides agree with TRBD1. Unmatched junction bases numbered 7, after V lost 5 bases and J lost 3 bases. Germline V gene sequence: CDR1 SGHDT, CDR2 YYEEEE. The CDR3 extends over 16 amino acids. The CDR3 loop is CASSYAGTGDTGELFF. In nucleotides, the CDR3 is TGTGCCAGCAGTTATGCCGGGACAGGGGACACCGGGGAGCTGTTTTTT.

The chain links TRBV5-4 to TRBJ1-1; D is ambiguous. This CDR3 is 10 amino acids long. Trimming took 3 bases from V and 9 from J, leaving 6 bases between them. The V gene's germline CDR1 is SGHNT and CDR2 YYREEE (reference sequence). The CDR3, as DNA: TGTGCCAGCAGCTATTTAAAAGCTTTCTTT. It yields the protein CASSYLKAFF.

V and J are TRBV10-3 and TRBJ2-1; a weak D match, TRBD2 (7 bases). CDR1 and CDR2 from the germline V gene are ENHRY and SYGVKD. This CDR3 has 14 amino acids. Trimming left V 1 base short and J 9 bases short, with 13 bases between. The CDR3 DNA reads TGTGCCATCAGTGAGTTTCGGGGGGCCACTGAGCAGTTCTTC. This sequence encodes CAISEFRGATEQFF.

This clone was recorded once. The V and J genes are TRBV7-6 and TRBJ1-3; D ambiguous. Germline loops: CDR1 SGHVS, CDR2 FNYEAQ. The CDR3 has 14 amino acids. V lost 0 bases, J lost 0 bases, and 3 bases lay in between. The CDR3 region has the DNA TGTGCCAGCAGCTTAGCTAGCTCTGGAAACACCATATATTTT. This encodes CASSLASSGNTIYF.